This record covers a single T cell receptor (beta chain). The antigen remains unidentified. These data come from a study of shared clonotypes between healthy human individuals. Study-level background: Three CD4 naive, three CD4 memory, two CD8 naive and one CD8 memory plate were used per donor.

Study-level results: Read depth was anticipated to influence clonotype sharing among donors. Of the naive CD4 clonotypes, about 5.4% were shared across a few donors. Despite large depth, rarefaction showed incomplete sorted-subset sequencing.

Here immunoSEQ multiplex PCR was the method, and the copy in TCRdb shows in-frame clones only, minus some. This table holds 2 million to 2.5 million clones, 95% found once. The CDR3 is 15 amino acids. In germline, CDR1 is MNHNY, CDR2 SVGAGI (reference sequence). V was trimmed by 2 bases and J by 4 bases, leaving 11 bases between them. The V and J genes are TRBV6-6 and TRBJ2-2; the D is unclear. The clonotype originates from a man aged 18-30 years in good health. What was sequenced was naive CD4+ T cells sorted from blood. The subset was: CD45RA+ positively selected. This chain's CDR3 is CASSYVYSSTGELFF. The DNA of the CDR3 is TGTGCCAGCAGTTACGTTTATTCCTCCACCGGGGAGCTGTTTTTT.